A single sample gave rise to the 22 T cell receptor beta chains below, sequenced in a study of T cells in localized non-small cell lung cancer. This table comes from immunoSEQ multiplex PCR, and its TCRdb copy is limited to in-frame clones, with some not included. Of 75,000 to 95,000 clones listed, around 80% were seen once; the top ten hold 19%. The sample consisted of PBMCs, taken before any cancer treatment. Receptor source: a man aged 40-75 years with stage II squamous cell lung carcinoma.

V and J are TRBV4-2 and TRBJ2-7, with D maybe TRBD1 (5 bases). The germline V gene has CDR1 LGHNA and CDR2 YNFKEQ. The CDR3 runs 15 residues. Trimming left V 4 bases short and J 6 bases short, with 19 bases between. The CDR3 is CASSRLSVQASEQYF. CDR3 sequence (DNA): TGTGCCAGCAGCCGCCTCTCAGTACAGGCTAGCGAGCAGTACTTC.

The J gene is TRBJ1-5, the V gene TRBV6-6; D remains unclear. The CDR3 consists of 12 residues. Between the trimmed V and J ends, which lost 8 bases and 7 bases, there was a span of 12 bases. The germline gives CDR1 MNHNY, CDR2 SVGAGI (reference sequence). The CDR3 protein is CASQTQPQPQHF. The CDR3 DNA reads TGTGCCAGCCAGACGCAGCCACAGCCCCAGCATTTT.

The rearrangement links TRBV5-1 to TRBJ2-5; 9 nucleotides match TRBD1. Germline V CDR1 and CDR2: SGHRS, YFSETQ. This CDR3 has 14 amino acids. J lost 5 bases, V lost 3 bases, and 5 bases had no gene match. DNA for the CDR3: TGCGCCAGCAGCTCTGGACAGGGGCGCGAGACCCAGTACTTC. Translating it yields CASSSGQGRETQYF.

J is TRBJ2-3 and V is TRBV7-9, with 7 positions matching TRBD2. In germline, CDR1 is SEHNR, CDR2 FQNEAQ (reference sequence). J lost 4 bases, V lost 5 bases, and 9 bases had no gene match. CDR3 length equals 15 residues. DNA for the CDR3: TGTGCCAGCAGCCTCCAGCGGGGAGTGGCAGATACGCAGTATTTT. Translating gives CASSLQRGVADTQYF.

V is TRBV6-5 and J is TRBJ1-1; weak D call: TRBD1 (5 bases). Germline V CDR1 and CDR2: MNHEY, SVGAGI. This CDR3 has 13 residues. V lost 3 bases to trimming and J lost 3 bases, with 8 bases between them. CDR3 nucleotide sequence: TGTGCCAGCAGTTATGGGGGGTACACTGAAGCTTTCTTT. It specifies CASSYGGYTEAFF.

The chain is built from TRBV7-9 and TRBJ2-5, with 9 bases fitting TRBD2. Germline V gene lookup returns CDR1 SEHNR and CDR2 FQNEAQ (reference sequence). V shed 3 bases and J 3 bases; nucleotides not matched to a gene: 5. This CDR3 contains 15 residues. The CDR3 DNA reads TGTGCCAGCAGCTTGCTAGCGGGATTAAAAGAGACCCAGTACTTC. Its protein product is CASSLLAGLKETQYF. The variable domain in full, with the rest retrieved from reference TRBV7-9 and TRBJ2-5, is DTGVSQNPRHKITKRGQNVTFRCDPISEHNRLYWYRQTLGQGPEFLTYFQNEAQLEKSRLLSDRFSAERPKGSFSTLEIQRTEQGDSAMYLCASSLLAGLKETQYFGPGTRLLVL.

The CDR3 nucleotides read TGTGCCAGCAGCTTAGATCAGGGGTCGTCCTACGAGCAGTACTTC. Translating gives CASSLDQGSSYEQYF. The chain joins TRBV11-2 to TRBJ2-7; tentatively, D is TRBD1 (6 bases). The CDR3 runs 15 residues. In germline, CDR1 is SGHAT, CDR2 FQNNGV. Deletions cut 0 bases from V and 1 base from J, with 10 bases between.

This clone was detected only a few times. The CDR3 here is CASSLKSITGFLENEQFF. The CDR3 region has the DNA TGTGCCAGCAGCCTAAAATCTATTACAGGGTTTTTAGAGAATGAGCAGTTCTTC. The chain is built from TRBV11-2 and TRBJ2-1; maybe TRBD1 (6 bases). The CDR3 is 18 residues long. CDR1 SGHAT and CDR2 FQNNGV come from the germline V gene. Trimming took off 5 bases at V and 7 bases at J, with 27 bases between the two ends. Supplemented by reference TRBV11-2 and TRBJ2-1, the full variable domain reads EAGVAQSPRYKIIEKRQSVAFWCNPISGHATLYWYQQILGQGPKLLIQFQNNGVVDDSQLPKDRFSAERLKGVDSTLKIQPAKLEDSAVYLCASSLKSITGFLENEQFFGPGTRLTVL.

The V call is TRBV14, the J call TRBJ2-7; 7 nucleotides agree with TRBD1. Germline CDR1 SGHDN, CDR2 FVKESK. CDR3 length equals 15 residues. With 4 bases clipped from V and 3 bases from J, the junction kept 9 bases outside the gene matches. The CDR3 reads CASSPTGTLYYEQYF. In DNA, the CDR3 is TGTGCCAGCAGCCCGACAGGGACCCTCTACTACGAGCAGTACTTC.

The chain carries TRBV2 and TRBJ2-5; no reliable D call. The V and J ends lost 8 bases and 3 bases respectively, with 10 bases between them. In germline, CDR1 is SNHLY, CDR2 FYNNEI. The CDR3 sequence is 12 residues long. Here the CDR3 DNA reads TGTGCCAGCGCGGCAGCTGAAGAGACCCAGTACTTC. This gives the protein CASAAAEETQYF.

V usage is TRBV28 and J usage is TRBJ1-3; D perhaps matches TRBD1 (5 bases). From germline, CDR1 is MDHEN and CDR2 SYDVKM. This CDR3 has 14 residues. V was cut by 4 bases and J by 7 bases, with 14 bases left in between. The CDR3 region is CASSSGTQRNTIYF. CDR3 nucleotides: TGTGCCAGCAGTTCCGGGACCCAACGGAACACCATATATTTT.

The rearrangement uses TRBV4-1 and TRBJ1-1; D not certain. Trimming removed 4 bases from V and 4 bases from J, with 7 bases in between. The CDR3 has 12 amino acids. Germline-derived CDR1 and CDR2 are MGHRA and YSYEKL. CDR3 region: CASSRESTEAFF. The CDR3 bases are TGCGCCAGCAGCCGCGAATCCACTGAAGCTTTCTTT.

V gene TRBV7-3 combines with J gene TRBJ1-1; 11 bases are a match to TRBD1. Trimming took 5 bases from V and 1 from J; bases not matched to a gene: 3. Looked up from germline, CDR1 is SGHTA and CDR2 is FQGTGA. The CDR3 is 15 amino acids. The CDR3 sequence: CASSEGTGGNTEAFF. CDR3 nucleotide sequence: TGTGCCAGCAGCGAAGGGACAGGGGGGAACACTGAAGCTTTCTTT.

This clone was observed a few times. The chain has TRBV2 and TRBJ2-4; D unclear. The CDR3 covers 11 residues. Germline CDR1 SNHLY, CDR2 FYNNEI. Trimming stripped 2 bases from V and 9 bases from J, with 5 bases between. The CDR3 sequence: CASSESGIQYF. The CDR3 DNA is TGTGCCAGCAGTGAATCAGGCATTCAGTACTTC.

V usage is TRBV5-1 and J usage is TRBJ2-2; D is possibly TRBD2 (5 bases). Per the germline V gene, CDR1 is SGHRS and CDR2 is YFSETQ. The CDR3 loop spans 18 amino acids. With 0 bases removed from V and 6 bases from J, the gap between germline ends came to 21 bases. The CDR3 is CASSLGLERLAVAGELFF. The CDR3, as DNA: TGCGCCAGCAGCTTGGGTCTGGAGAGGCTAGCTGTGGCCGGGGAGCTGTTTTTT.

This clone has a single count. The chain has TRBV18 and TRBJ2-7; D possibly corresponds to TRBD1 (6 bases). The germline CDR1 and CDR2 sequences are KGHSH and LQKENI. The CDR3 contains 15 residues. V gave up 2 bases and J gave up 1 base, with 12 bases separating them. In DNA, the CDR3 is TGTGCCAGCTCACCAGTAGCAGGGGCATCCTACGAGCAGTACTTC. Its protein product is CASSPVAGASYEQYF. Using reference TRBV18 and TRBJ2-7 for the parts outside the CDR3, the full variable domain is NAGVMQNPRHLVRRRGQEARLRCSPMKGHSHVYWYRQLPEEGLKFMVYLQKENIIDESGMPKERFSAEFPKEGPSILRIQQVVRGDSAAYFCASSPVAGASYEQYFGPGTRLTVT.

This clone showed up just a few times. The V call is TRBV6-5, the J call TRBJ2-7; 7 nucleotides align to TRBD2. Trimming took 5 bases from V and 2 from J; bases not matched to a gene: 9. Germline CDR1 reads MNHEY; CDR2 reads SVGAGI. CDR3 length: 15 residues. CDR3 residues: CASSGRGAGAYEQYF. The CDR3, as DNA: TGTGCCAGCAGTGGCCGGGGCGCGGGGGCCTACGAGCAGTACTTC.

The CDR3 loop reads CASSPAQSGNTIYF. The CDR3 DNA reads TGTGCCAGCTCACCGGCGCAGTCTGGAAACACCATATATTTT. The gene calls are TRBV18 and TRBJ1-3; unclear D gene. Trimming removed 3 bases from V and 1 base from J, with 7 bases in between. The CDR3 is 14 residues long. Germline CDR1 KGHSH, CDR2 LQKENI.

V and J are TRBV19 and TRBJ2-7, with 13 bases lining up with TRBD2. CDR1 and CDR2 (germline): LNHDA, SQIVND (reference sequence). The CDR3 loop spans 16 amino acids. The ends lost 0 bases at V and 5 bases at J; junction bases unmatched: 4. This CDR3 reads CASSIELTSGRNEQYF. The CDR3, as DNA: TGTGCCAGTAGTATAGAGTTGACTAGCGGGAGGAACGAGCAGTACTTC.

The V call is TRBV18, the J call TRBJ1-1; unclear D gene. Trimming pared 2 bases from V and 5 bases from J, leaving 15 bases between. This CDR3 is built from 15 residues. CDR1 and CDR2 (germline): KGHSH, LQKENI. CDR3 protein: CASSPNPRIATEAFF. The CDR3 bases are TGTGCCAGCTCACCAAATCCCCGGATAGCGACTGAAGCTTTCTTT.

The rearrangement joins TRBV7-8 to TRBJ2-1; D remains unclear. Trimming shortened V by 2 bases and J by 8 bases, and 10 bases separated the two germline ends. The germline V gene encodes CDR1 SGHVS and CDR2 FQNEAQ. The CDR3 totals 13 residues. The CDR3: CASSLSSLYEQFF. As DNA, the CDR3 is TGTGCCAGCAGCTTAAGTTCGTTGTATGAGCAGTTCTTC.

The count of this clone is one. V and J are TRBV7-9 and TRBJ2-7; D is ambiguous. V gave up 2 bases and J gave up 3 bases, with 8 bases separating them. The CDR3 is 13 residues long. The germline V gene encodes CDR1 SEHNR and CDR2 FQNEAQ (reference sequence). CDR3: CASSLMTDYEQYF. Written as DNA, the CDR3 is TGTGCCAGCAGCTTAATGACCGACTACGAGCAGTACTTC.